This T cell receptor beta chain was documented in a study of OX40 agonist ivuxolimab in advanced cancers. Study-wide background: A mean age of approximately 60 years, range roughly 20 to 80, was recorded, and approximately 85% were male. Study results and limitations: Dosing at 0.1 to 3.0 mg/kg was accompanied by clonal expansion of CD4+ and CD8+ blood T cells by week 6.

With regard to this clone: Its antigen is as yet unknown.

Assay used: immunoSEQ multiplex PCR; TCRdb lists only in-frame clones, some missing. The table shows 65,000 to 85,000 clones, with about 89% occurring only once. CDR1 and CDR2 from the germline V gene are SGHRS and YFSETQ. The CDR3 spans 13 residues. Losses at the gene ends were 5 bases for V and 2 bases for J; bases not matched to a gene: 3. The chain recombines TRBV5-1 with TRBJ2-5, with 7 positions matching TRBD2. This TCR derives from an adult with an advanced solid tumor such as melanoma, head and neck, liver or kidney cancer. The specimen was CD4+ or CD8+ T cells sorted from blood, collected in a trial of the OX40 agonist ivuxolimab. The CDR3 DNA reads as TGCGCCAGCAGGCTAGCGGCACAAGAGACCCAGTACTTC. Translated: CASRLAAQETQYF.